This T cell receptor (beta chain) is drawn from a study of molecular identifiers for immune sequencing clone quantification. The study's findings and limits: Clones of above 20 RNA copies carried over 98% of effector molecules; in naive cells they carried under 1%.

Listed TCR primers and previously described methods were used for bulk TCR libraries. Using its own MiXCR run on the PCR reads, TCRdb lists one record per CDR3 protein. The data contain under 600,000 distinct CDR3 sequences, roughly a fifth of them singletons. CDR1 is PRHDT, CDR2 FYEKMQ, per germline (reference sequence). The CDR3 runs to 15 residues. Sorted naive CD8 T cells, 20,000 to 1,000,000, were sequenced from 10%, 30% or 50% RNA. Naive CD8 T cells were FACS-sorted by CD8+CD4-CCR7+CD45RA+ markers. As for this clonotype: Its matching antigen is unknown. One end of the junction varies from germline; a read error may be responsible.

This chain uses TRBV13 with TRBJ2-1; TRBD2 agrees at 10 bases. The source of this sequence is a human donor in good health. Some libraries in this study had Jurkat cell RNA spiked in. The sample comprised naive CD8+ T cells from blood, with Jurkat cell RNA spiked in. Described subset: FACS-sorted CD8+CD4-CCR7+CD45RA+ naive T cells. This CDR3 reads CASREAGGPSNGQFF. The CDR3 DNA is TGTGCCAGCCGCGAAGCGGGAGGGCCGAGTAATGGGCAGTTCTTC.